This entry lists 2 T cell receptor beta chains sequenced from one sample in a study of T cell changes during pregnancy in multiple sclerosis. The method was immunoSEQ multiplex PCR; TCRdb's version includes in-frame clones alone and lacks a portion of them. This sample yields about 40,000 clones, of which about 90% are seen a single time; roughly 5.6% belongs to the top ten. The sample consisted of peripheral blood, taken in the first trimester of pregnancy. The receptors here all came from a female donor in good health, enrolled as a control in a pregnancy study.

The genes are TRBV9 and TRBJ2-7; 10 bases fit TRBD1. The CDR3 has 15 amino acids. The J segment lost 0 bases and the V segment lost 3 bases, leaving 3 bases of the junction unmatched. CDR1 is SGDLS, CDR2 YYNGEE, per germline. The CDR3: CASSAGQGSSYEQYF. The CDR3 coding sequence is TGTGCCAGCAGCGCGGGACAGGGGAGCTCCTACGAGCAGTACTTC.

The V call is TRBV11-1, the J call TRBJ1-1; 7 nucleotides line up with TRBD1. Germline V CDR1 and CDR2: SGHAT, FQDESV (reference sequence). CDR3 length equals 15 residues. The J segment lost 1 base and the V segment lost 5 bases, leaving 7 bases of the junction unmatched. CDR3 region: CASSKRTGTNTEAFF. In nucleotides, the CDR3 is TGTGCCAGCAGCAAAAGGACAGGTACGAACACTGAAGCTTTCTTT. Together with reference TRBV11-1 and TRBJ1-1, the CDR3 gives the full variable domain: EAEVAQSPRYKITEKSQAVAFWCDPISGHATLYWYRQILGQGPELLVQFQDESVVDDSQLPKDRFSAERLKGVDSTLKIQPAELGDSAMYLCASSKRTGTNTEAFFGQGTRLTVV.